Listed below are T cell receptor beta chains from one sample, sequenced in a study of cytomegalovirus exposure and HLA in healthy donors. Generated by immunoSEQ multiplex PCR, the TCRdb table keeps only in-frame clones and is missing some. There are approximately 150,000 clones in the sample; roughly 70% occur only once, and 3.1% lies in the top ten. The sample taken for sequencing was PBMCs. These receptor sequences come from a male donor in good health and CMV-seronegative. Each CDR3 is given with its conserved first and last residue. A D gene is named only where the DNA matches it firmly. Not all rows give a size; the values are once, few, many and, for expanded clones, a class.

clone size	D gene	J gene	V gene	CDR3 DNA	CDR3 protein
.	.	TRBJ1-6	TRBV14	TGTGCCAGCAGCCAAGTTCTTACAGGGAATTCACCCCTCCACTTT	CASSQVLTGNSPLHF
few	.	TRBJ2-2	TRBV5-1	TGCGCCAGCAGCTTGCCAGTGAACACCGGGGAGCTGTTTTTT	CASSLPVNTGELFF
.	.	TRBJ2-1	TRBV27	TGTGCCAGCAGTCGTCTGAATGAGCAGTTCTTC	CASSRLNEQFF
.	TRBD1	TRBJ2-3	TRBV11-1	TGTGCCAGCAGCGAGGGACAGGGAACCACAGATACGCAGTATTTT	CASSEGQGTTDTQYF
.	TRBD1	TRBJ1-6	TRBV28	TGTGCCAGCAGTTTATTGGCAGGGGGCAGATCCTATAATTCACCCCTCCACTTT	CASSLLAGGRSYNSPLHF
.	TRBD2	TRBJ2-7	TRBV5-1	TGCGCCAGCAGTGGAGGACTAGGGGCCTCCTACGAGCAGTACTTC	CASSGGLGASYEQYF
few	TRBD1	TRBJ2-6	TRBV6-5	TGTGCCAGCAGACAGACAGGGGCCGGGGCCAACGTCCTGACTTTC	CASRQTGAGANVLTF
once	.	TRBJ2-2	TRBV7-3	TGTGCCAGCAGCTTAATGTCCGGAGGGAACACCGGGGAGCTGTTTTTT	CASSLMSGGNTGELFF
.	TRBD1	TRBJ2-3	TRBV5-1	TGCGCCAGCAGCCCGGACGCCTTGACAGGGACAAGCTTCTTCGGAGTAGATACGCAGTATTTT	CASSPDALTGTSFFGVDTQYF
.	.	TRBJ2-3	TRBV21-1	TGTGCCAGCAGCACCCTACAGGGGGTAGCAGATACGCAGTATTTT	CASSTLQGVADTQYF
.	TRBD1	TRBJ2-7	TRBV28	TGTGCCAGCAGTTTATGGGGAGGGACAGGGGGCCGGGGCTCCTACGAGCAGTACTTC	CASSLWGGTGGRGSYEQYF
.	TRBD1	TRBJ1-5	TRBV19	TGTGCCAGTAGTACCACGACAGGGGGAGGGCAGCCCCAGCATTTT	CASSTTTGGGQPQHF
.	TRBD1	TRBJ2-1	TRBV9	TGTGCCAGCAGCGTAGGACAGGGGGCGGGAAAGGGGCAGTTCTTC	CASSVGQGAGKGQFF
.	TRBD1	TRBJ2-2	TRBV2	TGTGCCAGCAGGGCGGACAGGGGGAACACCGGGGAGCTGTTTTTT	CASRADRGNTGELFF
.	.	TRBJ2-5	TRBV28	TGTGCCAGCAGTTTTGCGTTCCAAGAGACCCAGTACTTC	CASSFAFQETQYF
.	.	TRBJ1-1	TRBV2	TGTGCTCTTTCTCGGGGGGGGGATAGCACTGAAGCTTTCTTT	CALSRGGDSTEAFF
.	TRBD1	TRBJ1-2	TRBV7-9	TGTGCCAGCAGCTTAGCCACTTCGGACAGGTCCTATGGCTACACCTTC	CASSLATSDRSYGYTF
.	.	TRBJ2-7	TRBV25-1	TGTGCCAGCACAACGGGGTCGGGCGAGCAGTACTTC	CASTTGSGEQYF
.	TRBD1	TRBJ2-3	TRBV15	TGTGCCACCAGCGAGGGGGGACAGGGAGGATATACGCAGTATTTT	CATSEGGQGGYTQYF
.	TRBD2	TRBJ2-7	TRBV27	TGTGCCAGCAGTTCCATCGGGGCTAGCGGCTCCTACGAGCAGTACTTC	CASSSIGASGSYEQYF
.	TRBD2	TRBJ2-7	TRBV27	TGTGCCAGCAGTTTGTGGGGGGGGACTCCCGGGGGAGAGCAGTACTTC	CASSLWGGTPGGEQYF
.	.	TRBJ2-2	TRBV10-3	TGTGCCATCAGTCCTCGACAGGAATCGAACACCGGGGAGCTGTTTTTT	CAISPRQESNTGELFF
.	TRBD1	TRBJ1-5	TRBV5-5	TGTGCCAGCAGCCCGGACAGGGGGTATCAGCCCCAGCATTTT	CASSPDRGYQPQHF
.	TRBD1	TRBJ2-2	TRBV6-1	TGTGCCAGCAGTGAATCCCGCTCCAGGGGGACCGGGGAGCTGTTTTTT	CASSESRSRGTGELFF
once	TRBD1	TRBJ1-2	TRBV30	TGTGCCTGGGACAGGGCGGTTCTTGGCTACACCTTC	CAWDRAVLGYTF
few	.	TRBJ1-3	TRBV2	TGTGCCAGCGCCCAAACTCTGTCTGGAAACACCATATATTTT	CASAQTLSGNTIYF
.	TRBD1	TRBJ1-3	TRBV25-1	TGTGCCAGCAGGGGGGACAGGAATAATGGAAACACCATATATTTT	CASRGDRNNGNTIYF
.	.	TRBJ2-1	TRBV5-4	TGTGCCAGCAGCAAGGGGTTAAGGGCCGGGGGTATTCTTGAGCAGTTCTTC	CASSKGLRAGGILEQFF
.	TRBD1	TRBJ1-2	TRBV18	TGTGCCAGCTCACCGGGACAGGGGGCCGATGGCTACACCTTC	CASSPGQGADGYTF
.	.	TRBJ1-1	TRBV5-1	TGCGCCAGCAGCCGGGGACAAACCGCCCCTGAAGCTTTCTTT	CASSRGQTAPEAFF
.	TRBD2	TRBJ2-3	TRBV29-1	TGCAGCGTCGGGGGACTAGCGGGGGAGGGAGATACGCAGTATTTT	CSVGGLAGEGDTQYF
.	.	TRBJ2-2	TRBV19	TGTGCCAGTAGTAGCTTGGGACAGAACACCGGGGAGCTGTTTTTT	CASSSLGQNTGELFF
.	TRBD2	TRBJ2-5	TRBV5-1	TGCGCCAGCAGCACTCTAGCGGGAGAGACCCAGTACTTC	CASSTLAGETQYF
.	TRBD1	TRBJ1-1	TRBV7-9	TGTGCCAGCAGCCCCCAGGGGGCTTTGAACACTGAAGCTTTCTTT	CASSPQGALNTEAFF
.	.	TRBJ1-2	TRBV9	TGTGCCAGCAGGCACAATTTGGACAGTGCCTCGAGCTATGGCTACACCTTC	CASRHNLDSASSYGYTF
.	TRBD2	TRBJ2-5	TRBV5-1	TGCGCCAGCAGCTTGAATAGCGGGGGAGAGACCCAGTACTTC	CASSLNSGGETQYF
medium-sized	.	TRBJ1-1	TRBV4-3	TGCGCCAGCAGCCCGACAGGGAACACTGAAGCTTTCTTT	CASSPTGNTEAFF
.	TRBD1	TRBJ2-7	TRBV7-9	TGTGCCAGCAGCCCCATGGGCAGGGGGCGCGCCGCCGAGCAGTACTTC	CASSPMGRGRAAEQYF
.	.	TRBJ1-1	TRBV6-5	TGTGCCAGCAGTTACGGCCCGCCCGGGGAAGCTTTCTTT	CASSYGPPGEAFF
.	.	TRBJ2-3	TRBV5-1	TGCGCCAGCAGCCTCTGGGAGGCAGATACGCAGTATTTT	CASSLWEADTQYF
.	.	TRBJ1-6	TRBV9	TGTGCCAGCAGCGTAGAGTGGGAGCTGGATTCACCCCTCCACTTT	CASSVEWELDSPLHF
.	.	TRBJ1-5	TRBV10-3	TGTGCCATCAGTGAGGAAGCGGGCCGGGGCAATCAGCCCCAGCATTTT	CAISEEAGRGNQPQHF
.	.	TRBJ1-2	TRBV6-5	TGTGCCAGCAGTTACCTAGGCAGGGAGGACTATGGCTACACCTTC	CASSYLGREDYGYTF
.	.	TRBJ1-2	TRBV19	TGTGCCAGTAGTATCGGACCAGGGCAACTTGGCTATGGCTACACCTTC	CASSIGPGQLGYGYTF
.	TRBD1	TRBJ2-7	TRBV5-1	TGCGCCAGCAGCCCAGGGACAGGGGTGTCCTACGAGCAGTACTTC	CASSPGTGVSYEQYF
.	TRBD1	TRBJ1-4	TRBV25-1	TGTGCCAGCAGTATTTCGACAGGGTCGGCTAATGAAAAACTGTTTTTT	CASSISTGSANEKLFF
.	TRBD1	TRBJ2-5	TRBV9	TGTGCCAGCAGCCGCAGGGGGCAGTTGGAGACCCAGTACTTC	CASSRRGQLETQYF
.	TRBD1	TRBJ1-1	TRBV7-2	TGTGCCAGCAGCTTAGTAGGGGGCAACACTGAAGCTTTCTTT	CASSLVGGNTEAFF
.	TRBD1	TRBJ1-2	TRBV6-5	TGTGCCAGCAGGTCACAGGGGGCGCGGGATGGCTACACCTTC	CASRSQGARDGYTF
.	TRBD2	TRBJ2-1	TRBV4-2	TGTGCCAGCAGCCAAGATCGACTAGCGGGGGGGCCGCGCAATGAGCAGTTCTTC	CASSQDRLAGGPRNEQFF
many	.	TRBJ1-1	TRBV5-6	TGTGCCAGCAGCTTGGCGGCCGGGAAAAACACTGAAGCTTTCTTT	CASSLAAGKNTEAFF
once	TRBD1	TRBJ1-1	TRBV23-1	TGCGCCAGCAGTCAACCCCGGGACAGCCCTATGAACACTGAAGCTTTCTTT	CASSQPRDSPMNTEAFF
many	.	TRBJ2-7	TRBV18	TGTGCCAGCTCACCAGGGCATATGTACGAGCAGTACTTC	CASSPGHMYEQYF